The clone carrying this T cell receptor (beta chain) was seen only a few times. Its antigen is still unknown. The data stem from a study of early T cells in non-severe SARS-CoV-2 infection. Looking at the study overall: Chains stayed unpaired after sequencing of bulk RNA from unsorted whole blood. Study-wide results and limits: Private and CD4 specificities were missed by VDJdb matching, skewed to anti-spike CD8.

The CDR3 is 16 residues long. Germline lookup yields CDR1 SGHNT and CDR2 YYREEE (reference sequence). The ends lost 4 bases at V and 1 base at J; junction bases unmatched: 6. In TCRdb, the 5' RACE reads were re-called with MiXCR into one record per CDR3 protein. The table shows approximately 69,000 distinct CDR3 sequences, with 10% to 15% occurring only once. Sequencing was done on a sample of whole blood. The sequence came from an adult who was a healthcare worker with PCR-confirmed SARS-CoV-2 infection or an uninfected control (not recorded which). The chain uses TRBV5-4 and TRBJ2-3, with 10 bases lining up with TRBD2. Here the CDR3 reads CASSAFLAGGTDTQYF. For the CDR3, the DNA is TGTGCCAGCAGCGCCTTCCTAGCGGGGGGCACAGATACGCAGTATTTT.